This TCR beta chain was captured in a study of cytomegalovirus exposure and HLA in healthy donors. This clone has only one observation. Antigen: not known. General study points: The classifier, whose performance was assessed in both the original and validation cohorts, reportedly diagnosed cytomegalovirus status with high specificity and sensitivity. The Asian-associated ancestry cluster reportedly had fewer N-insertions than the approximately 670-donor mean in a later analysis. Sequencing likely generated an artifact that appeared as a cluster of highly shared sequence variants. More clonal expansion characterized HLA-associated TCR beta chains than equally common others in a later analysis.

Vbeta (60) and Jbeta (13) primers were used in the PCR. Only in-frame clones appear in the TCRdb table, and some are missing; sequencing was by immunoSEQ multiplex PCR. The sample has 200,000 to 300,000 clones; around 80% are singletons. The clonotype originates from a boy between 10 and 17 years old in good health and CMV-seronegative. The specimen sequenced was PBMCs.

CDR3 nucleotides: TGCGCCAGCAGCCAACACATCCCAGGGGCGCGCGAGCAGTACTTC. As protein: CASSQHIPGAREQYF. The J gene is TRBJ2-7, the V gene TRBV4-1; perhaps TRBD1 as D (6 bases). Germline CDR1 is MGHRA and CDR2 is YSYEKL. The CDR3 runs 15 residues. With 2 bases removed from V and 6 bases from J, the gap between germline ends came to 17 bases.